Below, 20 T cell receptor beta chains from the same sample are listed, as sequenced in a study of OX40 agonist ivuxolimab in advanced cancers. Only in-frame clones appear in the TCRdb table, and some are missing; sequencing was by immunoSEQ multiplex PCR. The sample lists approximately 73,000 clones, approximately 88% occurring once. The specimen was CD4+ or CD8+ T cells sorted from blood, collected in a trial of the OX40 agonist ivuxolimab. The source is an adult with an advanced solid tumor such as melanoma, head and neck, liver or kidney cancer.

The sample holds a few counts of this clone. The CDR3 region has the DNA TGTGCCAGCAGCCGGACAACCTTCGAGGACGGGGAGCTGTTTTTT. Translation gives CASSRTTFEDGELFF. V usage is TRBV7-9 and J usage is TRBJ2-2, with TRBD1 as a possible D gene (5 bases). The CDR3 length is 15 residues. Germline CDR1 and CDR2: SEHNR and FQNEAQ (reference sequence). Trimming removed 5 bases at V and 7 bases at J, with 17 bases between.

The chain recombines TRBV6-6 with TRBJ1-5; weak D call: TRBD1 (5 bases). V lost 2 bases, J lost 5 bases, and 7 bases lay in between. The germline V gene encodes CDR1 MNHNY and CDR2 SVGAGI (reference sequence). The CDR3 consists of 13 residues. In nucleotides, the CDR3 is TGTGCCAGCAGTTACGTGGGGGATCAGCCCCAGCATTTT. Translation: CASSYVGDQPQHF.

V usage is TRBV10-3 and J usage is TRBJ2-1; 9 bases fit TRBD1. The CDR3 has 15 amino acids. Germline V lookup: CDR1 ENHRY, CDR2 SYGVKD. V was clipped by 3 bases and J by 5 bases; unmatched bases: 5. Written as DNA, the CDR3 is TGTGCCATCAGTGAACCGGGACAGGGCCACAATGAGCAGTTCTTC. Its translation: CAISEPGQGHNEQFF.

The chain links TRBV6-1 to TRBJ1-2; the D gene is possibly TRBD1 (5 bases). V was clipped by 1 base and J by 3 bases, with 12 bases between them. The CDR3 runs to 15 residues. Germline V gene lookup returns CDR1 MNHNS and CDR2 SASEGT. CDR3 in DNA: TGTGCCAGCAGTGAAGTTAGGGCGACAGACTATGGCTACACCTTC. Encoded protein: CASSEVRATDYGYTF.

This rearrangement joins TRBV11-2 to TRBJ2-7; TRBD1 agrees at 9 bases. V lost 2 bases to trimming and J lost 3 bases; unmatched junction nucleotides: 8. The CDR3 covers 16 residues. From germline, CDR1 is SGHAT and CDR2 FQNNGV. CDR3 residues: CASSLPGQGSLYEQYF. CDR3 DNA sequence: TGTGCCAGCAGCTTACCAGGACAGGGGTCACTCTACGAGCAGTACTTC.

V gene TRBV6-5 combines with J gene TRBJ2-1; TRBD1 matches at 10 bases. Germline loops: CDR1 MNHEY, CDR2 SVGAGI. The junction had 7 bases not matched to a gene; V was cut back by 4 bases and J by 4 bases. This CDR3 is built from 16 residues. The CDR3 sequence is CASSSIGQGGYNEQFF. The CDR3, as DNA: TGTGCCAGCAGTTCAATTGGACAGGGGGGGTACAATGAGCAGTTCTTC.

J is TRBJ1-5 and V is TRBV10-2, with D possibly matching TRBD1 (6 bases). V dropped 10 bases and J dropped 3 bases, with 13 bases sitting between them. Germline V lookup: CDR1 WSHSY, CDR2 SAAADI. This CDR3 spans 13 amino acids. The CDR3 bases are TGCGCCACCCAGGGGCAAATCAATCAGCCCCAGCATTTT. As protein: CATQGQINQPQHF.

This clone has just one count. This chain links TRBV29-1 with TRBJ2-7, with D possibly being TRBD2 (5 bases). Germline V lookup: CDR1 SQVTM, CDR2 ANQGSEA. The CDR3 runs 14 residues. Deletions cut 3 bases from V and 6 bases from J, with 18 bases between. CDR3 region: CSVDIGGFPAEQYF. The CDR3 DNA sequence: TGCAGCGTTGATATAGGCGGGTTCCCCGCCGAGCAGTACTTC.

Written as DNA, the CDR3 is TGTGCCAGCAAGGACCTAGCGGGAGTAGGGGAGACCCAGTACTTC. The encoded protein is CASKDLAGVGETQYF. The chain employs TRBV5-5 and TRBJ2-5; 10 nucleotides match TRBD2. Germline V lookup: CDR1 SGHKS, CDR2 YYEKEE (reference sequence). The CDR3 runs to 15 residues. The ends lost 6 bases at V and 5 bases at J; junction bases unmatched: 10.

The rearrangement uses TRBV21-1 and TRBJ2-5; the D call of TRBD2 is as the table states it, not checked on the DNA. TRBV21-1 is termed a pseudogene. The CDR3 spans 14 residues. The CDR3 DNA is TGTGCCAGCAGCCCCCTGGCTAGCGATGAGACCCAGTACTTC. This sequence encodes CASSPLASDETQYF.

V gene TRBV9 combines with J gene TRBJ2-3; TRBD1 is a possible D gene (5 bases). Germline V gives CDR1 SGDLS, CDR2 YYNGEE. The V end lost 0 bases, the J end lost 1 base, and 9 bases lay between the germline ends. The CDR3 length is 15 residues. This CDR3 reads CASSVGVGGTDTQYF. DNA for the CDR3: TGTGCCAGCAGCGTAGGCGTAGGGGGCACAGATACGCAGTATTTT.

The V gene is TRBV10-3, the J gene TRBJ1-2; the D gene is possibly TRBD1 (6 bases). V dropped 10 bases and J dropped 5 bases, with 20 bases sitting between them. Germline V lookup: CDR1 ENHRY, CDR2 SYGVKD. This CDR3 has 14 residues. CDR3 sequence: CATNVQGEGYGYTF. The CDR3, as DNA: TGTGCCACTAACGTACAGGGAGAGGGGTATGGCTACACCTTC.

V usage is TRBV28 and J usage is TRBJ2-2; D unclear. V lost 2 bases, J lost 6 bases, and 4 bases lay in between. Germline assignment: CDR1 MDHEN and CDR2 SYDVKM. CDR3 length: 12 residues. The CDR3 spells CASSLNAGELFF. CDR3 DNA: TGTGCCAGCAGTTTAAATGCCGGGGAGCTGTTTTTT.

J is TRBJ2-1 and V is TRBV19, with TRBD2 matching 7 bases. Trimming removed 3 bases from V and 0 bases from J; junction bases left unmatched: 5. CDR1 and CDR2 from the germline V gene are LNHDA and SQIVND (reference sequence). The CDR3 runs to 16 residues. CDR3 coding DNA: TGTGCCAGTAGTATCAGCGGGATTAGCTCCTACAATGAGCAGTTCTTC. The encoded protein is CASSISGISSYNEQFF.

This rearrangement joins TRBV30 to TRBJ1-2, with D possibly TRBD1 on 5 matching bases. In germline, CDR1 is GTSNPN, CDR2 SVGIG (reference sequence). Trimming shortened V by 3 bases and J by 7 bases, and 15 bases separated the two germline ends. The CDR3 runs to 13 residues. CDR3 coding DNA: TGTGCCTGGAGACCGGACACCCTTTTTGGCTACACCTTC. This encodes CAWRPDTLFGYTF.

The chain joins TRBV4-1 to TRBJ2-1; either TRBD1 or TRBD2 may fit D (5 bases each). V gave up 3 bases and J gave up 5 bases, with 17 bases separating them. The CDR3 loop spans 16 amino acids. The germline V gene encodes CDR1 MGHRA and CDR2 YSYEKL. CDR3 DNA sequence: TGCGCCAGCAGCCAGTACTCCGGGACGGCTAACAATGAGCAGTTCTTC. Protein product: CASSQYSGTANNEQFF.

For this clone: One end of the junction is discordant with germline, which a read error may explain. The gene calls are TRBV7-9 and TRBJ1-1, with 7 bases lining up with TRBD1. The CDR3 loop spans 14 amino acids. From germline, CDR1 is SEHNR and CDR2 FQNEAQ (reference sequence). The CDR3 DNA reads as TGTGCCAGCAGGTTAGGAACAGGGGTCGCTGAAGCTTTCTTT. The encoded protein is CASRLGTGVAEAFF.

This rearrangement joins TRBV11-2 to TRBJ2-3; D not resolved. Trimming stripped 0 bases from V and 6 bases from J, with 4 bases between. Germline CDR1 reads SGHAT; CDR2 reads FQNNGV. The CDR3 is 12 residues long. In nucleotides, the CDR3 is TGTGCCAGCAGCTTAGATCTTGATACGCAGTATTTT. As protein: CASSLDLDTQYF.

The genes are TRBV15 and TRBJ2-4; maybe TRBD2 (5 bases). The CDR3 spans 13 residues. V was shortened by 4 bases and J by 9 bases, with 13 bases between the two germline ends. CDR1 and CDR2 (germline): LNHNV, YYDKDF (reference sequence). In nucleotides, the CDR3 is TGTGCCACCAGCACTGGGGAGTATGGCATTCAGTACTTC. Protein sequence: CATSTGEYGIQYF. Together with reference TRBV15 and TRBJ2-4, the CDR3 gives the full variable domain: DAMVIQNPRYQVTQFGKPVTLSCSQTLNHNVMYWYQQKSSQAPKLLFHYYDKDFNNEADTPDNFQSRRPNTSFCFLDIRSPGLGDTAMYLCATSTGEYGIQYFGAGTRLSVL.

The gene calls are TRBV19 and TRBJ2-3; 9 bases are shared with TRBD2. Germline assignment: CDR1 LNHDA and CDR2 SQIVND (reference sequence). Trimming at V came to 6 bases and at J to 3 bases, leaving 4 bases not matched to a gene. The CDR3 totals 14 residues. The DNA for the CDR3 is TGTGCCAGTAGAAGAACTAGCGGGACAGATACGCAGTATTTT. This codes for CASRRTSGTDTQYF.